A selection of T cell receptor beta chains follows, all from one sample in a study of cytomegalovirus exposure and HLA in healthy donors. Assay used: immunoSEQ multiplex PCR; TCRdb lists only in-frame clones, some missing. The sample has some 130,000 clones, almost 85% seen once. The specimen was PBMCs. These receptors were collected from a young man in good health and CMV-seropositive. Both conserved end residues are trimmed from each CDR3. Fields, in order: CDR3 length, clone size, V gene, J gene, CDR3 protein. Some rows mark clone size as missing; the rest say once, few, many or name a class of expanded clone.

CDR3 length: 10
clone size: .
V gene: TRBV11-2
J gene: TRBJ2-7
CDR3 protein: ASSPGKYEQY

CDR3 length: 13
clone size: .
V gene: TRBV6-5
J gene: TRBJ1-5
CDR3 protein: ASRGTGYSNQPQH

CDR3 length: 14
clone size: .
V gene: TRBV5-4
J gene: TRBJ2-7
CDR3 protein: ASSSSLTGASYEQY

CDR3 length: 13
clone size: .
V gene: TRBV5-1
J gene: TRBJ2-1
CDR3 protein: ASSLIPGVDNEQF

CDR3 length: 15
clone size: once
V gene: TRBV7-2
J gene: TRBJ1-3
CDR3 protein: ASSLAGTGGGGNTIY

CDR3 length: 12
clone size: .
V gene: TRBV9
J gene: TRBJ1-2
CDR3 protein: ASKVTQGSKGYT

CDR3 length: 12
clone size: .
V gene: TRBV23-1
J gene: TRBJ2-3
CDR3 protein: ASRGDYYTDTQY

CDR3 length: 12
clone size: .
V gene: TRBV18
J gene: TRBJ2-3
CDR3 protein: ASSPLGGPDTQY

CDR3 length: 13
clone size: once
V gene: TRBV6-1
J gene: TRBJ2-7
CDR3 protein: ASRTSGGGSYEQY

CDR3 length: 12
clone size: .
V gene: TRBV7-2
J gene: TRBJ1-3
CDR3 protein: ASSPDRVGNTIY

CDR3 length: 14
clone size: .
V gene: TRBV5-1
J gene: TRBJ2-7
CDR3 protein: ASSWDGQGSSYEQY

CDR3 length: 9
clone size: .
V gene: TRBV10-3
J gene: TRBJ2-7
CDR3 protein: AISDLYEQY

CDR3 length: 11
clone size: .
V gene: TRBV29-1
J gene: TRBJ2-7
CDR3 protein: SALRGDSYEQY

CDR3 length: 11
clone size: few
V gene: TRBV6-5
J gene: TRBJ2-7
CDR3 protein: ASRWGRDTEQY

CDR3 length: 13
clone size: .
V gene: TRBV7-9
J gene: TRBJ2-1
CDR3 protein: ASSPASGGGNEQF

CDR3 length: 15
clone size: .
V gene: TRBV10-3
J gene: TRBJ2-6
CDR3 protein: AISVGGGDSGANVLT

CDR3 length: 12
clone size: .
V gene: TRBV18
J gene: TRBJ2-7
CDR3 protein: ASSPFQGAYEQY

CDR3 length: 12
clone size: .
V gene: TRBV5-1
J gene: TRBJ1-1
CDR3 protein: ASSLGTGSTEAF

CDR3 length: 13
clone size: .
V gene: TRBV19
J gene: TRBJ2-2
CDR3 protein: ASSFSGGYTGELF

CDR3 length: 13
clone size: .
V gene: TRBV5-4
J gene: TRBJ1-1
CDR3 protein: ASSPTPTANTEAF

CDR3 length: 15
clone size: .
V gene: TRBV18
J gene: TRBJ2-4
CDR3 protein: ASSPPSSGGAKNIQY

CDR3 length: 13
clone size: few
V gene: TRBV2
J gene: TRBJ2-2
CDR3 protein: ASSRAGTNTGELF

CDR3 length: 11
clone size: many
V gene: TRBV30
J gene: TRBJ2-2
CDR3 protein: AWSLTGAGELF

CDR3 length: 13
clone size: .
V gene: TRBV9
J gene: TRBJ2-1
CDR3 protein: ASSSRDYTYNEQF

CDR3 length: 11
clone size: .
V gene: TRBV11-3
J gene: TRBJ2-7
CDR3 protein: ASSYGPGYEQY

CDR3 length: 14
clone size: .
V gene: TRBV5-8
J gene: TRBJ2-2
CDR3 protein: ASSPLRTANTGELF

CDR3 length: 13
clone size: .
V gene: TRBV7-2
J gene: TRBJ2-5
CDR3 protein: ASSLGSTSRETQY

CDR3 length: 16
clone size: .
V gene: TRBV7-9
J gene: TRBJ2-3
CDR3 protein: ASSLGQVGPGGPDTQY

CDR3 length: 9
clone size: .
V gene: TRBV29-1
J gene: TRBJ1-2
CDR3 protein: SVRGAHGYT

CDR3 length: 13
clone size: .
V gene: TRBV18
J gene: TRBJ2-4
CDR3 protein: ASSPSGLAKNIQY

CDR3 length: 13
clone size: .
V gene: TRBV7-2
J gene: TRBJ1-5
CDR3 protein: ASSLDRSFNQPQH

CDR3 length: 13
clone size: .
V gene: TRBV6-5
J gene: TRBJ1-6
CDR3 protein: ASSYEEQGKTPLH

CDR3 length: 11
clone size: few
V gene: TRBV6-5
J gene: TRBJ1-1
CDR3 protein: ASRWGGNTEAF

CDR3 length: 11
clone size: .
V gene: TRBV11-3
J gene: TRBJ2-1
CDR3 protein: ASSLTRYNEQF

CDR3 length: 11
clone size: .
V gene: TRBV19
J gene: TRBJ2-4
CDR3 protein: ASSTGRVNIQY

CDR3 length: 11
clone size: .
V gene: TRBV19
J gene: TRBJ1-5
CDR3 protein: ASRDSLGQPQH

CDR3 length: 13
clone size: .
V gene: TRBV7-2
J gene: TRBJ2-1
CDR3 protein: ASREGGGGYNEQF

CDR3 length: 13
clone size: .
V gene: TRBV2
J gene: TRBJ1-5
CDR3 protein: ASSEQGGAPQPQH

CDR3 length: 11
clone size: .
V gene: TRBV2
J gene: TRBJ2-3
CDR3 protein: ASRQGGTDTQY

CDR3 length: 11
clone size: .
V gene: TRBV7-6
J gene: TRBJ2-7
CDR3 protein: ASSKMAAAEQY

CDR3 length: 13
clone size: .
V gene: TRBV27
J gene: TRBJ1-5
CDR3 protein: ASSSEAYSNQPQH

CDR3 length: 11
clone size: .
V gene: TRBV19
J gene: TRBJ1-2
CDR3 protein: ASSMRQVYGYT

CDR3 length: 14
clone size: .
V gene: TRBV5-1
J gene: TRBJ1-4
CDR3 protein: ASSLWETGTNEKLF

CDR3 length: 11
clone size: once
V gene: TRBV5-5
J gene: TRBJ2-7
CDR3 protein: ASSFGLSYEQY

CDR3 length: 12
clone size: few
V gene: TRBV6-5
J gene: TRBJ2-7
CDR3 protein: ASRPIAGGNEQY